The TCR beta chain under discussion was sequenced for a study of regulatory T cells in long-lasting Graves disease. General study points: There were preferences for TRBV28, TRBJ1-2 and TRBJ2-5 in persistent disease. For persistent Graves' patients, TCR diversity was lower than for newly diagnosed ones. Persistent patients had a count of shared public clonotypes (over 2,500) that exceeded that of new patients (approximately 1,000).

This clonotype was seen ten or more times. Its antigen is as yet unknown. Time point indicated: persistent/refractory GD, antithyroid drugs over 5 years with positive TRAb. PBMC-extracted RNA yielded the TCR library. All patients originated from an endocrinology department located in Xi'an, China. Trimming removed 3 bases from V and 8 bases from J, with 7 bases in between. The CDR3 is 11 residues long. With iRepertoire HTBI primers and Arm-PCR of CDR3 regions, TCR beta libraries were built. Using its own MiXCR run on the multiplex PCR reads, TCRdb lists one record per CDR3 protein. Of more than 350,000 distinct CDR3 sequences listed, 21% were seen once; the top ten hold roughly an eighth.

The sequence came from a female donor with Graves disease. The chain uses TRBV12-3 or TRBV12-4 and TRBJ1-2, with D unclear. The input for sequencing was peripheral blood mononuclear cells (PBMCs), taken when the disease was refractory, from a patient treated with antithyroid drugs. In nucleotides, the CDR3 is TGTGCCAGCAGTTTTGGGTTAGGCTACACCTTC. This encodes CASSFGLGYTF.